A selection of T cell receptor beta chains follows, all from one sample in a study of CD8 T cells in ankylosing spondylitis. MiXCR, applied by TCRdb to the 5' RACE reads, yields one record per CDR3 protein. The sample contains 700,000 to 850,000 distinct CDR3 sequences, about an eighth of which appear only once. Sequences were obtained from blood, either unsorted or a sorted T cell fraction (not recorded which). All receptors come from a male donor with ankylosing spondylitis. CDR3s include the opening cysteine and the closing phenylalanine or tryptophan. A D gene is named only where the DNA matches it firmly. Size values are once, few and many counts, or a class for expanded clones, and some rows have none.

clone_size	v_call	d_call	j_call	cdr3_aa	cdr3_nt
NA	TRBV5-1	NA	TRBJ2-6	CASSPLSNTGANVLTF	TGCGCCAGCAGCCCACTTTCCAATACTGGGGCCAACGTCCTGACTTTC
few	TRBV24-1	NA	TRBJ2-2	CATSDLEPTGELFF	TGTGCCACCAGTGACCTTGAACCCACCGGGGAGCTGTTTTTT
few	TRBV7-2	NA	TRBJ2-7	CASSLGPRMEQYF	TGTGCCAGCAGCTTAGGGCCTAGGATGGAGCAGTACTTC
few	TRBV30	NA	TRBJ2-3	CAWRALYGLGATDTQYF	TGTGCCTGGAGGGCCCTCTACGGACTGGGGGCCACAGATACGCAGTATTTT
many	TRBV20-1	TRBD2	TRBJ2-1	CSARGGLAGASNEQFF	TGCAGTGCTAGAGGGGGACTAGCGGGAGCTAGCAATGAGCAGTTCTTC
NA	TRBV6-5	TRBD1	TRBJ1-1	CASSYGGQKNTEAFF	TGTGCCAGCAGTTACGGGGGACAGAAGAACACTGAAGCTTTCTTT
NA	TRBV28	TRBD2	TRBJ2-5	CASIGSGATETQYF	TGTGCCAGCATAGGGAGCGGGGCTACGGAGACCCAGTACTTC
few	TRBV9	NA	TRBJ1-2	CASSVDRADYGYTF	TGTGCCAGCAGCGTAGACAGGGCCGACTATGGCTACACCTTC
NA	TRBV7-2	NA	TRBJ2-3	CASSFSGRQDTQYF	TGTGCCAGCAGCTTCTCGGGACGTCAAGATACGCAGTATTTT
many	TRBV20-1	NA	TRBJ1-4	CSARDQGVHEKLFF	TGCAGTGCTAGAGATCAAGGGGTGCATGAAAAACTGTTTTTT
few	TRBV5-1	NA	TRBJ2-1	CASTAGAYTGNEQFF	TGCGCCAGCACGGCGGGGGCCTATACGGGGAATGAGCAGTTCTTC
NA	TRBV5-1	TRBD1	TRBJ2-2	CASSLKQGPAGELFF	TGCGCCAGCAGCTTAAAACAGGGGCCGGCCGGGGAGCTGTTTTTT
few	TRBV29-1	NA	TRBJ1-2	CSVELGSYGYTF	TGCAGCGTTGAATTAGGGAGCTATGGCTACACCTTC
NA	TRBV18	TRBD1	TRBJ1-2	CASSPGTGDYGYTF	TGTGCCAGCTCCCCCGGGACAGGGGACTATGGCTACACCTTC
NA	TRBV12-3/TRBV12-4	TRBD1	TRBJ1-5	CASNQLHRGGNQPQHF	TGTGCCAGCAATCAACTCCACAGGGGAGGCAATCAGCCCCAGCATTTT
many	TRBV28	TRBD2	TRBJ2-1	CASSPGGLAGGKEQFF	TGTGCCAGCAGCCCAGGGGGGCTAGCGGGAGGAAAGGAGCAGTTCTTC
NA	TRBV20-1	TRBD2	TRBJ2-1	CSAQGGRNNEQFF	TGCAGTGCCCAGGGCGGGAGGAACAATGAGCAGTTCTTC
many	TRBV28	TRBD1	TRBJ1-2	CASSTAGQGKGGYTF	TGTGCCAGCAGTACCGCGGGACAGGGAAAAGGTGGCTACACCTTC
few	TRBV6-2/TRBV6-3	NA	TRBJ2-2	CASSYSHRATGELFF	TGTGCCAGCAGTTACAGTCACAGGGCCACCGGGGAGCTGTTTTTT
many	TRBV5-1	NA	TRBJ2-7	CASSLGLTYSYEQYF	TGCGCCAGCAGCTTGGGTCTCACATACTCCTACGAGCAGTACTTC
few	TRBV20-1	NA	TRBJ2-5	CSASYKETQYF	TGCAGTGCTAGCTACAAAGAGACCCAGTACTTC
many	TRBV20-1	NA	TRBJ1-1	CSARRMNTEAFF	TGCAGTGCTAGAAGGATGAACACTGAAGCTTTCTTT
few	TRBV7-3	NA	TRBJ1-6	CASSNGQFSSPLHF	TGTGCCAGCAGCAACGGACAGTTTAGTTCACCCCTCCACTTT
NA	TRBV12-3/TRBV12-4	NA	TRBJ1-2	CASMDWANYGYTF	TGTGCCAGCATGGACTGGGCTAACTATGGCTACACCTTC
NA	TRBV20-1	NA	TRBJ2-1	CSAPRSGGYNEQFF	TGCAGTGCTCCTAGGAGCGGAGGTTACAATGAGCAGTTCTTC
NA	TRBV5-1	NA	TRBJ2-5	CASSLATGPQETQYF	TGCGCCAGCAGCTTGGCCACCGGTCCCCAAGAGACCCAGTACTTC
NA	TRBV7-9	TRBD1	TRBJ2-1	CASRAGTVSGEQFF	TGTGCCAGCAGGGCCGGGACAGTGAGTGGTGAGCAGTTCTTC